This T cell receptor beta chain was captured by sequencing in a study of CD8 T cells in Susac syndrome. Findings and limits, study-wide: The total CD8+ repertoires yielded around 15 Susac-specific public clones and the CD8+ TEMRA repertoires yielded a few.

From germline, CDR1 is SGHVS and CDR2 FNYEAQ. V lost 5 bases and J lost 5, with 18 bases in between. This CDR3 spans 15 amino acids. In regard to this clonotype: Its matching antigen is unknown.

RNA in amounts of 0.5 to 1 ug was reverse transcribed with random hexamers. The authors amplified TCR beta CDR3 across 54 Vbeta and 13 Jbeta using immunoSEQ multiplex PCR. Each CDR3 protein is one row after TCRdb ran MiXCR on the immunoSEQ multiplex PCR reads. Of about 85,000 distinct CDR3 sequences in the sample, over 90% are singletons; the top ten hold roughly 0.46%. Input material: CD8+ T cells from PBMCs. This TCR came from a human donor with Susac syndrome. The rearrangement links TRBV7-6 to TRBJ2-5; tentative D call: TRBD1 (5 bases). In nucleotides, the CDR3 is TGTGCCAGCAGCCCACGCAGACAGTTCGGTGAGACCCAGTACTTC. Amino acid sequence: CASSPRRQFGETQYF.